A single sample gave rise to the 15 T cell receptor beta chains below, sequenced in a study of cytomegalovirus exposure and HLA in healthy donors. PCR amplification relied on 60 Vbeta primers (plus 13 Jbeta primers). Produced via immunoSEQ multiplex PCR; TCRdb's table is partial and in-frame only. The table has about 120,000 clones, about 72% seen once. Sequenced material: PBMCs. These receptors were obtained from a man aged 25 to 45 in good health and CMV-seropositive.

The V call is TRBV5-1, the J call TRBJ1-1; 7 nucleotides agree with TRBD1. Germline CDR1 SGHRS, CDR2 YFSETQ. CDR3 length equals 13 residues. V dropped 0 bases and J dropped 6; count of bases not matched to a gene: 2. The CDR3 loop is CASSLETGAEAFF. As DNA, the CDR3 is TGCGCCAGCAGCTTGGAAACAGGGGCTGAAGCTTTCTTT.

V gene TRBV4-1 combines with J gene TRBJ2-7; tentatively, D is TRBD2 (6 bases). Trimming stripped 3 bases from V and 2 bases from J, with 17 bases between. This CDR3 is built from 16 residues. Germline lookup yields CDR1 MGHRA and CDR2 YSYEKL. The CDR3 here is CASSHLLPGLTYEQYF. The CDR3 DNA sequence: TGCGCCAGCAGCCACCTTTTACCGGGACTTACCTACGAGCAGTACTTC.

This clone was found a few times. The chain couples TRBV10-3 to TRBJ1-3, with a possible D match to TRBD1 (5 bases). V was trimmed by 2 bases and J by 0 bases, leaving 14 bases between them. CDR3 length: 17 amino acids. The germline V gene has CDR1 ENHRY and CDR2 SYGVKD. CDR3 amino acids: CAISEQPRQSSGNTIYF. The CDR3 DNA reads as TGTGCCATCAGTGAGCAACCCAGACAGTCCTCTGGAAACACCATATATTTT.

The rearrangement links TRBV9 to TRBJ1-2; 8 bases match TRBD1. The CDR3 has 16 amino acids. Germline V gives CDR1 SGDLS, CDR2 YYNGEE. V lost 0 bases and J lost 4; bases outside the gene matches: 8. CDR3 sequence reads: CASSVGQGAWGYGYTF. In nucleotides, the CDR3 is TGTGCCAGCAGCGTAGGTCAGGGGGCGTGGGGCTATGGCTACACCTTC. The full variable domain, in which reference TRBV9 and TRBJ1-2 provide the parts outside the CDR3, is DSGVTQTPKHLITATGQRVTLRCSPRSGDLSVYWYQQSLDQGLQFLIQYYNGEERAKGNILERFSAQQFPDLHSELNLSSLELGDSALYFCASSVGQGAWGYGYTFGSGTRLTVV.

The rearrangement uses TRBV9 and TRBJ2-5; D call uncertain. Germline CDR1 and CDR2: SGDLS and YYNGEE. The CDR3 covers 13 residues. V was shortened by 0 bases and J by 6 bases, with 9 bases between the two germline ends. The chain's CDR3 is CASSVAPPKTQYF. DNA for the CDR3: TGTGCCAGCAGCGTAGCCCCCCCAAAGACCCAGTACTTC.

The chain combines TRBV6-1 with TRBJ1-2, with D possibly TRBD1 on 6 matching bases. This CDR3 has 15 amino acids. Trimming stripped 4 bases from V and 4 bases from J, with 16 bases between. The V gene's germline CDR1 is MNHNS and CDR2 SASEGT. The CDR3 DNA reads TGTGCCAGCAGTGGAAACAGGGCGACTATCTATGGCTACACCTTC. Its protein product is CASSGNRATIYGYTF.

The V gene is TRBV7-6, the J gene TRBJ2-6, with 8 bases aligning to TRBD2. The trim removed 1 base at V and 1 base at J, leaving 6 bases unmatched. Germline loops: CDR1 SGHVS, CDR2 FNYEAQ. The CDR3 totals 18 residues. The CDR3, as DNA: TGTGCCAGCAGCTTAGGACTAGCGAGAGGTTCTGGGGCCAACGTCCTGACTTTC. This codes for CASSLGLARGSGANVLTF.

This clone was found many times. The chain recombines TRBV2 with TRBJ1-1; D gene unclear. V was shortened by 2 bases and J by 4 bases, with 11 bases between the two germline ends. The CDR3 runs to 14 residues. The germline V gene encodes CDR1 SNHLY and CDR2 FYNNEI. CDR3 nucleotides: TGTGCCAGCAGTGAATCGGGGTTTGGCACTGAAGCTTTCTTT. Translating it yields CASSESGFGTEAFF.

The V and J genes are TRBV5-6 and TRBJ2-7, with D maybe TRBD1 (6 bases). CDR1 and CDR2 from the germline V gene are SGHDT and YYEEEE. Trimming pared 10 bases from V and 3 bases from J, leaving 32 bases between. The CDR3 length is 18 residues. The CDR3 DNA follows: TGTGCCCACAGGGTGCCACGTGGGAGCGCTAACCCGGGCTACGAGCAGTACTTC. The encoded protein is CAHRVPRGSANPGYEQYF. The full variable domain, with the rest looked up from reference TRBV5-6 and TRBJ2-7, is DAGVTQSPTHLIKTRGQQVTLRCSPKSGHDTVSWYQQALGQGPQFIFQYYEEEERQRGNFPDRFSGHQFPNYSSELNVNALLLGDSALYLCAHRVPRGSANPGYEQYFGPGTRLTVT.

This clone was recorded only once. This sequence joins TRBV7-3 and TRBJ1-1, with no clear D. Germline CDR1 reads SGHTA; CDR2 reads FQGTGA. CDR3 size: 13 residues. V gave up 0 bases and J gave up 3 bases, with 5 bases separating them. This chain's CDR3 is CASSLTRDTEAFF. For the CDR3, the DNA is TGTGCCAGCAGCTTAACGAGGGACACTGAAGCTTTCTTT.

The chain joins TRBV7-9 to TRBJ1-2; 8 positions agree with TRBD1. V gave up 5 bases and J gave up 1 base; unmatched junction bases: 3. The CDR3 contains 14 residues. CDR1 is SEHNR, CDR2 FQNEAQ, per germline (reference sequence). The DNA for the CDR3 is TGTGCCAGCAGCCCAGGGGGCGGTAACTATGGCTACACCTTC. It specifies CASSPGGGNYGYTF.

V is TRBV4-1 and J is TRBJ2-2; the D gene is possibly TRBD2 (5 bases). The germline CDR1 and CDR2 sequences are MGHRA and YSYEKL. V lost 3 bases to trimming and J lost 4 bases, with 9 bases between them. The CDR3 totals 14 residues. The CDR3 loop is CASSQRVPTGELFF. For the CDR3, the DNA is TGCGCCAGCAGCCAGAGGGTCCCCACCGGGGAGCTGTTTTTT.

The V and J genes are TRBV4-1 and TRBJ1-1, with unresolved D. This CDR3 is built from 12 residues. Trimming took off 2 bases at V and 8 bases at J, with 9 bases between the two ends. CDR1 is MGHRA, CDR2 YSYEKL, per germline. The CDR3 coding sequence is TGCGCCAGCAGCCAATTTCGGGGAGAAGCTTTCTTT. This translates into CASSQFRGEAFF.

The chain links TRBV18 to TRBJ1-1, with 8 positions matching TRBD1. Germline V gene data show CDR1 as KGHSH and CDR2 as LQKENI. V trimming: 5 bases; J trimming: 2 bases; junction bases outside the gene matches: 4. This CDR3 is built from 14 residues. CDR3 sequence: CASSVGQGNTEAFF. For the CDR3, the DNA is TGTGCCAGCTCAGTTGGACAGGGCAACACTGAAGCTTTCTTT.

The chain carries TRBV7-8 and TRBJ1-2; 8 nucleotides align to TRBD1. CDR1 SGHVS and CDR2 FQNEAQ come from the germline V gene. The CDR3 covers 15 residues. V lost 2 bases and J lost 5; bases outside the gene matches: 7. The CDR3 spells CASSLTLRQGYGYTF. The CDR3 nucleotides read TGTGCCAGCAGCTTAACCCTTCGACAGGGGTATGGCTACACCTTC.